This is a list of T cell receptor beta chains from one sample in a study of regulatory T cells in long-lasting Graves disease. MiXCR was run by TCRdb on the multiplex PCR reads, yielding one entry per CDR3 protein. Of about 530,000 distinct CDR3 sequences listed, roughly 15% are singletons. This same sample was also taken into another study, of T cells in Graves' hyperthyroidism and ophthalmopathy.

The sequenced sample was peripheral blood mononuclear cells (PBMCs), obtained at new diagnosis, from a patient treated with antithyroid drugs. The receptors shown here come from a woman aged 35 to 60 with Graves disease. CDR3s include the opening cysteine and the closing phenylalanine or tryptophan. The D gene is left open where the match is weak. Clone size is not always given. Where it is, it says once, few, many or a class for expanded clones.

CDR3aa,CDR3nt,v_gene,j_gene,len,d_gene,abundance
CSVLPAAPQRQETQYF,TGCAGTGTCCTGCCTGCGGCACCCCAACGCCAAGAGACCCAGTACTTC,TRBV20-1,TRBJ2-5,16,NA,many
CASSASGGAGQETQYF,TGTGCCAGCAGCGCCTCCGGGGGGGCGGGGCAAGAGACCCAGTACTTC,TRBV5-5,TRBJ2-5,16,TRBD2,many
CASSLESDTQYF,TGTGCCAGCAGCCTGGAGTCAGATACGCAGTATTTT,TRBV5-1,TRBJ2-3,12,NA,many
CASSLGAVSSYNSPLHF,TGTGCCAGCAGCTTAGGGGCGGTTAGCTCCTATAATTCACCCCTCCACTTT,TRBV7-2,TRBJ1-6,17,NA,few
CASSLLTGVYNEQFF,TGCGCCAGCAGCTTGTTAACGGGGGTGTACAATGAGCAGTTCTTC,TRBV5-1,TRBJ2-1,15,NA,few
CATSAQTTDTQYF,TGTGCCACCAGTGCGCAGACCACAGATACGCAGTATTTT,TRBV24-1,TRBJ2-3,13,NA,few
CASSYSGQRGGEDTQYF,TGTGCCAGCAGTTACTCAGGGCAACGGGGGGGCGAAGATACGCAGTATTTT,TRBV6-2/TRBV6-3,TRBJ2-3,17,TRBD2,NA
CASSFGVDSPLHF,TGTGCCAGCAGCTTTGGGGTTGATTCACCCCTCCACTTT,TRBV7-9,TRBJ1-6,13,NA,many
CASTRGTALYEQYF,TGTGCCAGCACCCGTGGGACAGCTCTCTACGAGCAGTACTTC,TRBV27,TRBJ2-7,14,TRBD1,few
CASSFGRTNEKLFF,TGTGCCAGCAGCTTCGGTAGGACTAATGAAAAACTGTTTTTT,TRBV5-8,TRBJ1-4,14,NA,NA
CASSLAGGPRAQETQYF,TGTGCCAGCAGCTTAGCGGGCGGCCCACGAGCCCAAGAGACCCAGTACTTC,TRBV7-2,TRBJ2-5,17,NA,few
CASSSPRSPLHF,TGTGCCAGCAGCTCCCCGCGATCACCCCTCCACTTT,TRBV6-1,TRBJ1-6,12,NA,few
CSVDNRLETQYF,TGCAGCGTTGATAACAGGCTGGAGACCCAGTACTTC,TRBV29-1,TRBJ2-5,12,NA,few
CASSLGAIYGYTF,TGTGCCAGCAGCTTGGGGGCGATCTATGGCTACACCTTC,TRBV11-2,TRBJ1-2,13,NA,NA
CASSHRDREAFF,TGTGCCAGCAGTCACCGGGACAGAGAAGCTTTCTTT,TRBV6-1,TRBJ1-1,12,TRBD1,few
CASSPRWGSEAFF,TGTGCCAGCAGCCCTCGGTGGGGGTCTGAAGCTTTCTTT,TRBV11-3,TRBJ1-1,13,NA,many
CATSREEGAYQPQHF,TGTGCCACCAGCAGAGAAGAGGGGGCTTATCAGCCCCAGCATTTT,TRBV15,TRBJ1-5,15,TRBD1,NA
CASSLRTSGVGLYEQYF,TGTGCCAGCAGCCTCCGGACTAGCGGGGTGGGGCTCTACGAGCAGTACTTC,TRBV2,TRBJ2-7,17,TRBD2,NA
CASIQVGGTEAFF,TGTGCCAGCATTCAGGTCGGGGGCACTGAAGCTTTCTTT,TRBV6-1,TRBJ1-1,13,NA,NA
CASSLLRGVGNEQFF,TGCGCCAGCAGCCTCCTCCGGGGTGTGGGGAATGAGCAGTTCTTC,TRBV5-1,TRBJ2-1,15,NA,NA
CASITQGAGGNTIYF,TGTGCCAGTATCACACAGGGGGCTGGTGGAAACACCATATATTTT,TRBV19,TRBJ1-3,15,TRBD1,few
CASSQVRNNEQFF,TGCGCCAGCAGCCAAGTTAGAAACAATGAGCAGTTCTTC,TRBV4-1,TRBJ2-1,13,NA,NA
CASSHTSGGFRTGELFF,TGCGCCAGCAGCCACACTAGCGGGGGGTTTCGTACCGGGGAGCTGTTTTTT,TRBV10-1,TRBJ2-2,17,TRBD2,NA
CASSYSFEVWDGSTEAFF,TGTGCCAGCAGTTACAGTTTTGAGGTCTGGGATGGGAGCACTGAAGCTTTCTTT,TRBV6-5,TRBJ1-1,18,NA,NA
CAINSRGEDTEAFF,TGTGCCATCAATTCGAGAGGGGAGGACACTGAAGCTTTCTTT,TRBV10-3,TRBJ1-1,14,NA,many
CASRPTGSDTQYF,TGTGCCAGCAGGCCAACAGGGTCAGATACGCAGTATTTT,TRBV7-9,TRBJ2-3,13,NA,many
CASSSIAGQGRSLGYTF,TGTGCCAGCAGCTCTATCGCCGGACAGGGTCGTTCCCTGGGCTACACCTTC,TRBV11-2,TRBJ1-2,17,TRBD1,many
CASSPPTQAPHQPQHF,TGTGCCAGCAGCCCCCCGACCCAGGCCCCGCATCAGCCCCAGCATTTT,TRBV7-9,TRBJ1-5,16,NA,few
CASSFVTGSTDTQYF,TGTGCCAGCAGCTTCGTGACGGGTAGCACAGATACGCAGTATTTT,TRBV11-3,TRBJ2-3,15,NA,many
CASSRLVRYNEQFF,TGTGCCAGCAGTCGACTAGTCCGCTACAATGAGCAGTTCTTC,TRBV11-2,TRBJ2-1,14,NA,many
CSVDSGGATDTQYF,TGCAGCGTTGATAGCGGGGGGGCCACAGATACGCAGTATTTT,TRBV29-1,TRBJ2-3,14,TRBD2,few
CASSPRAGTNSPLHF,TGTGCCAGCAGCCCCCGCGCCGGGACTAATTCACCCCTCCACTTT,TRBV3-1,TRBJ1-6,15,NA,NA
CASSKGGNTEAFF,TGTGCCAGCAGCAAGGGGGGAAACACTGAAGCTTTCTTT,TRBV9,TRBJ1-1,13,NA,NA